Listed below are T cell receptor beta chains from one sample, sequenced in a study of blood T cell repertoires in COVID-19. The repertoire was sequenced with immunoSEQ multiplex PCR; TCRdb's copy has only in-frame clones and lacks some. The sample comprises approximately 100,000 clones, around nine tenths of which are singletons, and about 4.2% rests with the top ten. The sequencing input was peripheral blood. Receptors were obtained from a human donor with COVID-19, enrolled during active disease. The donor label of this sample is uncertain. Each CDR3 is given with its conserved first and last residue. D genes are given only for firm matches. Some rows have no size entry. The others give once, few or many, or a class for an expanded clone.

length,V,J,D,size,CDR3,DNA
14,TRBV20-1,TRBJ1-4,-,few,CSASRATGNEKLFF,TGCAGTGCTAGTAGGGCCACGGGAAATGAAAAACTGTTTTTT
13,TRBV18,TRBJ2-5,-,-,CASSSGSGETQYF,TGTGCCAGCTCATCCGGGTCGGGGGAGACCCAGTACTTC
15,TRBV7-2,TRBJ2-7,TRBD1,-,CASGLGRGRFGEQYF,TGTGCCAGCGGTCTGGGAAGGGGGCGGTTCGGCGAGCAGTACTTC
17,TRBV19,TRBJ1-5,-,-,CASSMGSADSSNQPQHF,TGTGCCAGTAGTATGGGTTCGGCGGACAGTAGCAATCAGCCCCAGCATTTT
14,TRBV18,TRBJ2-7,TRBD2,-,CASSQPGGPYEQYF,TGTGCCAGCTCGCAGCCGGGAGGTCCCTACGAGCAGTACTTC
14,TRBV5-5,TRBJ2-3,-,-,CASSLPPGTDTQYF,TGTGCCAGCAGCTTGCCCCCGGGCACAGATACGCAGTATTTT
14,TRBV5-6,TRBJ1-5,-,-,CASSLKTGNQPQHF,TGTGCCAGCAGCTTGAAAACGGGCAATCAGCCCCAGCATTTT
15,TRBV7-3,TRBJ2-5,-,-,CASSLTGYGLETQYF,TGTGCCAGCAGCTTGACAGGCTACGGGTTGGAGACCCAGTACTTC
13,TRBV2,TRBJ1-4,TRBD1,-,CASRLTGREKLFF,TGTGCCAGCAGGTTGACAGGGAGGGAAAAACTGTTTTTT
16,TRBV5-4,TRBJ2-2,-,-,CASSLGRGRDTGELFF,TGTGCCAGCAGCTTGGGGCGAGGCAGGGACACCGGGGAGCTGTTTTTT
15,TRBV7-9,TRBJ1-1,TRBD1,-,CASSPQGRLNTEAFF,TGTGCCAGCAGTCCACAGGGGCGACTGAACACTGAAGCTTTCTTT
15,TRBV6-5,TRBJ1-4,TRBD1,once,CASSSTDRGREKLFF,TGTGCCAGCAGTTCTACGGACAGGGGGCGCGAAAAACTGTTTTTT
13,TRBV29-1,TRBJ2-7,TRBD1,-,CSVFGTGAHEQYF,TGCAGCGTGTTCGGAACAGGGGCGCACGAGCAGTACTTC
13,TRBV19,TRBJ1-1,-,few,CASSKQRNTEAFF,TGTGCCAGTAGTAAACAGAGGAACACTGAAGCTTTCTTT
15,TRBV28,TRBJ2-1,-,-,CASSLDLGGPDEQFF,TGTGCCAGCAGTTTGGACCTTGGAGGGCCTGATGAGCAGTTCTTC
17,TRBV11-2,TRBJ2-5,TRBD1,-,CASSSPRTGTFRETQYF,TGTGCCAGCAGCTCGCCTAGGACAGGGACCTTCCGGGAGACCCAGTACTTC
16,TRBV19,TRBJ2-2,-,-,CASRRSRSPHTGELFF,TGTGCCAGTAGGAGGAGCCGGAGCCCCCACACCGGGGAGCTGTTTTTT
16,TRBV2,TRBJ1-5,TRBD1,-,CASMGNPGQYNQPQHF,TGTGCCAGCATGGGAAATCCGGGACAGTACAATCAGCCCCAGCATTTT
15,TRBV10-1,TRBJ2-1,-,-,CASSENQGQRDEQFF,TGCGCCAGCAGTGAGAACCAGGGTCAGCGTGATGAGCAGTTCTTC
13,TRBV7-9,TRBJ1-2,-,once,CASGTEGGYGYTF,TGTGCCAGCGGCACGGAGGGAGGGTATGGCTACACCTTC
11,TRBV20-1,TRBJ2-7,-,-,CSVRGGYEQYF,TGCAGTGTCAGGGGTGGTTACGAGCAGTACTTC
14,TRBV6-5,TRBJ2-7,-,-,CASSSRVESYEQYF,TGTGCCAGCAGTTCGCGAGTCGAGTCCTACGAGCAGTACTTC
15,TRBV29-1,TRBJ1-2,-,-,CSVPALSSEGYGYTF,TGCAGCGTACCGGCCCTGTCATCCGAGGGATATGGCTACACCTTC
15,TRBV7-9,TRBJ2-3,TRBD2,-,CASSLVSGMADTQYF,TGTGCCAGCAGCTTAGTTAGCGGGATGGCAGATACGCAGTATTTT
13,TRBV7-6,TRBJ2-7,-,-,CASSLATEYEQYF,TGTGCCAGCAGCTTAGCGACGGAGTACGAGCAGTACTTC
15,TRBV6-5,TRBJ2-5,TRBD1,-,CASRSRTGGGETQYF,TGTGCCAGCAGAAGCCGGACAGGGGGCGGCGAGACCCAGTACTTC
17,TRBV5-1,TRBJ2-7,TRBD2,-,CASSETGLGTGTYEQYF,TGCGCCAGCAGCGAGACGGGACTAGGAACGGGGACCTACGAGCAGTACTTC
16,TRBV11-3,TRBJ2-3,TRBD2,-,CASSAGLAGDSDTQYF,TGTGCCAGCAGCGCCGGACTAGCGGGGGACTCAGATACGCAGTATTTT
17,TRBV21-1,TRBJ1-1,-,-,CASSKALGEDECGEAFF,TGTGCCAGCAGCAAAGCGCTGGGGGAGGATGAATGTGGTGAAGCTTTCTTT